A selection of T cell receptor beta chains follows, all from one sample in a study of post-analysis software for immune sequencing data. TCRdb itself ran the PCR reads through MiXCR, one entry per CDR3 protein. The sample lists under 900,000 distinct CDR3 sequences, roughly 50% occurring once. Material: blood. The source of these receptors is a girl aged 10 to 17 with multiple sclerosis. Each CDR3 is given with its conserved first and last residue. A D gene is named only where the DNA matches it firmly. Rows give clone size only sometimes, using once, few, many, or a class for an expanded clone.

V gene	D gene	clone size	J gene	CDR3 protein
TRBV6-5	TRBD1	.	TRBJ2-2	CASRRDRGWAGELFF
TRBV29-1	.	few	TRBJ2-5	CSVGGSVETQYF
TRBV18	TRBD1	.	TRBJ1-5	CASSKERGTGLNQPQHF
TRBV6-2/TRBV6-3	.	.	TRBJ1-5	CASSLTGGKISPQHF
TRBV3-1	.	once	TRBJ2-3	CASSQNEADTQYF
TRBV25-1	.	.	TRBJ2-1	CASTGGTTSWNEQFF
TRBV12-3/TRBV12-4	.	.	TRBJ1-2	CASSLGGPRTSYGYTF
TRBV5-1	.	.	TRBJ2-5	CASSLQANRGETQYF
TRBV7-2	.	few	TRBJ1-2	CASSRTGFNYGYTF
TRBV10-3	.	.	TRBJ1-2	CAISESAGRPNYGYTF
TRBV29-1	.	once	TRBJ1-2	CSVASQIYGYTF
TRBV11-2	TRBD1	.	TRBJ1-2	CASSALRDRGPPGYGYTF
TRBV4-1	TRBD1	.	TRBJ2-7	CASSQDPRQGMGQYF
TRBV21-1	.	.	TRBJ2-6	CASSKCPGVGANVLTF
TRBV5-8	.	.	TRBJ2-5	CASSSGTLRETQYF
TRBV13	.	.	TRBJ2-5	CTSSPRKVEETQYF
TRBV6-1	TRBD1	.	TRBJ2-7	CASSETAGGRYEQYF
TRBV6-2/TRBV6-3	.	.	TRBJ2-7	CAGSYSGVSSYEQYF
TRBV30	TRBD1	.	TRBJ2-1	CAGTGNVQFF
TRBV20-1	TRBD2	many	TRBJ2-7	CSARGLAGETEQYF
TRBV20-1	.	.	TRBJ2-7	CSVSRGAGHSSYEQYF
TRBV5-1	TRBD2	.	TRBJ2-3	CASSSGLAGGGREDTQYF
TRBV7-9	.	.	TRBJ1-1	CASSRTVGDTEAFF
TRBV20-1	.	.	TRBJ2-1	CSASHLLRLSYNEQFF
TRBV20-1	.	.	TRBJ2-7	CSARPLSYEQYF
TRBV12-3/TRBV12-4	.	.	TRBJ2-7	CASTFGVPPYEQYF
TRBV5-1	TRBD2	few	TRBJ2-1	CASSSLAGHSYNEQFF
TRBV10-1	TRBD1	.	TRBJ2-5	CASSSQGSQTQYF
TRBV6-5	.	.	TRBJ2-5	CASSYFSRTETQYF
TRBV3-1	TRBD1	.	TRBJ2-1	CASSPILRQGSNEQFF
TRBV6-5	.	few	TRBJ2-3	CASSTQLVDTQYF
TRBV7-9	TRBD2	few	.	CASSLILAGVLETQYF
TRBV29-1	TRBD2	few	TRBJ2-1	CSGRNLGLAERGSYNEQFF
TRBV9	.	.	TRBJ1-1	CASSVLGDTNTEAFF
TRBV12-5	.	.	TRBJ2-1	CASGLGSEQFF
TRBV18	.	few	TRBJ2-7	CASSPAAGSYEQYF
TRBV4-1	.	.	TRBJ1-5	CTSSPGQGSMRNQPQHF
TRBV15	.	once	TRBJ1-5	CATKTGSGQPQHF
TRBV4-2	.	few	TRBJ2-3	CASSQDIGYAQYF
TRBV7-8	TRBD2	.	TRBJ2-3	CASSLPETSGATDTQYF
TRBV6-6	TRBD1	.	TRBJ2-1	CASSPSQGANEQFF
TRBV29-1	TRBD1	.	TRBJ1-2	CSVAGQATNYGYTF
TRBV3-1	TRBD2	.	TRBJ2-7	CASSPPGLVSYEQYF
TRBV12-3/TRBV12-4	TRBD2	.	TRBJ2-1	CASSSKGGINEQFF
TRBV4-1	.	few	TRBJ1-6	CASKEPDLASPLHF
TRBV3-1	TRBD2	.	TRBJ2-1	CASSLGTGLAINEQFF
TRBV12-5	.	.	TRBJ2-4	CASGLGTLAKNIQYF
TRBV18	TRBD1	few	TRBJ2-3	CASSRSGQTQYF
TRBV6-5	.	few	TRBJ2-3	CASSYSGIDTQYF
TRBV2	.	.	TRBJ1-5	CASSKGGPWENQPQHF
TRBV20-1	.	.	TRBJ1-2	CSARDPTGLDGYTF
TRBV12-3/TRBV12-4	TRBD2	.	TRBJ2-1	CASSPAGAYNEQFF